These T cell receptor beta chains were read from a single sample in a study of blood T cell repertoires in COVID-19. Clones were sequenced by immunoSEQ multiplex PCR, and TCRdb holds only the in-frame ones, with some missing. The sample has 120,000 to 150,000 clones; just under 85% are singletons. Sequenced material: peripheral blood. These receptors all stem from a woman aged 40 to 55 with active or convalescent COVID-19. Both conserved end residues are part of each CDR3. The D gene is left open where the match is weak. Clone size is stated in some rows and not others, as once, few, many or a class when expanded.

j_call d_call clone_size v_call cdr3_nt cdr3_aa
TRBJ1-1 TRBD1 - TRBV19 TGTGCCAGTAGTCACCAATGGACAGGTAGCACTGAAGCTTTCTTT CASSHQWTGSTEAFF
TRBJ1-5 TRBD1 - TRBV5-1 TGCGCCAGCAGCTTGGCAGGGGGCGACCGGCCCCAGCATTTT CASSLAGGDRPQHF
TRBJ2-1 - - TRBV7-2 TGTGCCAGCAGCTCCGCCCCGGGACTTGCTAACATCTTC CASSSAPGLANIF
TRBJ1-2 TRBD1 - TRBV19 TGTGCCAGTAACATACAGGGGGCCCTCATCGATAACTATGGCTACACCTTC CASNIQGALIDNYGYTF
TRBJ1-2 TRBD1 few TRBV28 TGTGCCAGCAGTCTCCGGACAGGAGGTGGTGGCTACACCTTC CASSLRTGGGGYTF
TRBJ1-2 - few TRBV12-3/TRBV12-4 TGTGCCAGCAGTTTCGGGGACTATGGCTACACCTTC CASSFGDYGYTF
TRBJ2-1 - - TRBV7-2 TGTGCCAGCAGCTTTGGGGAAACTAGCTTTCCCTACAATGAGCAGTTCTTC CASSFGETSFPYNEQFF
TRBJ1-2 TRBD1 - TRBV7-9 TGTGCCAGCAGCCTCCTGACAGGGGCTTCCGATGGCTACACCTTC CASSLLTGASDGYTF
TRBJ1-1 - - TRBV7-2 TGTGCCAGCAGCTCCCCGACCGAGGCCATGAACACTGAAGCTTTCTTT CASSSPTEAMNTEAFF
TRBJ2-7 TRBD2 - TRBV28 TGTGCCAGCAAAACCGGGGTAGCGGGGTACGAGCAGTACTTC CASKTGVAGYEQYF
TRBJ1-6 - once TRBV7-9 TGTGCCAGCAGCCCCGAGTGGGACATTAATTCACCCCTCCACTTT CASSPEWDINSPLHF
TRBJ1-1 TRBD1 few TRBV5-1 TGCGCCAGCAGCTCCCCCAGGGGGCTCGCGAACACTGAAGCTTTCTTT CASSSPRGLANTEAFF
TRBJ1-2 - - TRBV6-6 TGTGCCAGCAGTTACCCCAGGGACTATGGCTACACCTTC CASSYPRDYGYTF
TRBJ2-7 TRBD1 - TRBV6-2/TRBV6-3 TGTGCCAGCAGTCCCGGGACAGGGTTTCGGGAGCAGTACTTC CASSPGTGFREQYF
TRBJ1-1 - many TRBV3-1/TRBV3-2 TGTGCCAGCAGCCCAGACAGTCGCACTGAAGCTTTCTTT CASSPDSRTEAFF
TRBJ1-4 - - TRBV28 TGTGCCAGCAGTACCCCCGGGAATCGAGAAAAACTGTTTTTT CASSTPGNREKLFF
TRBJ1-2 - - TRBV24-1 TGTGCCACCAGTGAATCGACAGTTGGCTACACCTTC CATSESTVGYTF
TRBJ2-5 - - TRBV2 TGTGCCAGCACCAGGACAGCCCAAGAGACCCAGTACTTC CASTRTAQETQYF
TRBJ1-2 - few TRBV28 TGTGCCAGCAGTTTGGGGCAGAATGGCTACACCTTC CASSLGQNGYTF
TRBJ2-7 - - TRBV19 TGTGCCAGTAGTATAGGACACGTCCTCGGCGAGCAGTACTTC CASSIGHVLGEQYF
TRBJ2-3 TRBD1 few TRBV3-1/TRBV3-2 TGTGCCAGCAGCCAAGATAGGGGGCATAGGACAGATACGCAGTATTTT CASSQDRGHRTDTQYF
TRBJ1-1 - - TRBV4-1 TGCGCCAGCAGCCAAGATGGGGGGATCGGGGTGAACACTGAAGCTTTCTTT CASSQDGGIGVNTEAFF
TRBJ2-5 - - TRBV19 TGTGCCAGTAGTAGGGAGGGAAGGACAGCACAAGAGACCCAGTACTTC CASSREGRTAQETQYF
TRBJ1-2 - - TRBV6-2/TRBV6-3 TGTGCCAGCAGTTCCGCAGTGCAGTATGGCTACACCTTC CASSSAVQYGYTF
TRBJ1-2 TRBD1 - TRBV28 TGTGCCAGCAGTTTGGGACAGAGCCTAGTCTATGGCTACACCTTC CASSLGQSLVYGYTF
TRBJ1-4 - - TRBV6-5 TGTGCCAGCAGTTACGACGGGGCAACTAATGAAAAACTGTTTTTT CASSYDGATNEKLFF
TRBJ1-1 TRBD1 once TRBV9 TGTGCCAGCAGCGTCGAACCCCGTCGGACAGGGGAAGCTTTCTTT CASSVEPRRTGEAFF
TRBJ2-3 TRBD2 - TRBV27 TGTGCCAGCAGTTTAGCAGCGGGGGGCACAGATACGCAGTATTTT CASSLAAGGTDTQYF
TRBJ2-1 - - TRBV11-2 TGTGCCAGCAGCTTTCTAGCGTCCTCCTACAATGAGCAGTTCTTC CASSFLASSYNEQFF
TRBJ1-4 TRBD1 once TRBV2 TGTGCCAGCAGGGGACAGGCTTCGGGTGAAAAACTGTTTTTT CASRGQASGEKLFF
TRBJ2-7 - - TRBV30 TGTGCCTGGGACAAAAACTACGAGCAGTACTTC CAWDKNYEQYF
TRBJ1-2 - - TRBV2 TGTGCCAGCAGTGAGGCAGGGATCCTTCATGGCTACACCTTC CASSEAGILHGYTF
TRBJ1-5 - - TRBV10-2 TGCGCCAGCAGTGAGGAACAGTCCAAGAATCAGCCCCAGCATTTT CASSEEQSKNQPQHF
TRBJ2-2 TRBD2 once TRBV29-1 TGCAGCGCCACAAAGCGGGGGGTCACCGGGGAGCTGTTTTTT CSATKRGVTGELFF
TRBJ1-2 - once TRBV6-4 TGTGCCAACCAGACATACTTCTATGGCTACACCTTC CANQTYFYGYTF
TRBJ2-1 - - TRBV7-2 TGTGCCGGAGCGCCAGGGCGGAACGCTGAGCAGTTCTTC CAGAPGRNAEQFF
TRBJ1-2 TRBD1 - TRBV6-5 TGTGCCAGCAGACACAGGGGAGGAGGCTACACCTTC CASRHRGGGYTF
TRBJ1-2 - - TRBV3-1/TRBV3-2 TGTGCCAGCAGCCAAGTACAGGGTAATGGCTACACCTTC CASSQVQGNGYTF
TRBJ2-3 TRBD2 - TRBV5-1 TGCGCCAGCAGCTTGGGGGGGACTAGCGGCCTCGTTAGCACAGATACGCAGTATTTT CASSLGGTSGLVSTDTQYF
TRBJ1-2 - - TRBV5-8 TGTGCCAGCAGACCTGAACAGCCCTTCTATGGCTACACCTTC CASRPEQPFYGYTF
TRBJ1-3 TRBD1 - TRBV7-8 TGTGCCAGCAGCTTAGGTTTAGTTCGGACAGGGGGCTTTGGAAACACCATATATTTT CASSLGLVRTGGFGNTIYF
TRBJ1-4 TRBD1 - TRBV5-1 TGCGCCAGCAGCGGATCCGGACAGGCTGAAAAACTGTTTTTT CASSGSGQAEKLFF
TRBJ2-7 TRBD1 - TRBV27 TGTGCCAGCAGGACCGGGACAGGGGGCAACGAGCAGTACTTC CASRTGTGGNEQYF
TRBJ2-3 TRBD2 - TRBV28 TGTGCCAGCATCAGAGCGGGAGGGAAGGATACGCAGTATTTT CASIRAGGKDTQYF
TRBJ2-5 TRBD1 - TRBV5-6 TGTGCCAGCAGCCGCGGACAGGGCGGAGAGACCCAGTACTTC CASSRGQGGETQYF